The 15 T cell receptor beta chains below were found in one sample sequenced in a study of blood T cell repertoires in COVID-19 (dated by TCRdb to the early 2020s). The method behind the library was the immunoSEQ multiplex PCR assay. As stored in TCRdb, this immuneACCESS dataset retains in-frame rearrangements with V and J assigned. A fraction of the clones does not appear; measured against another copy, unresolved V genes explain less than half of the discrepancy, and the remainder lacks a known reason. This sample holds 200,000 or so clones; 70% to 90% were observed only once. The top ten hold approximately 7.6% of the sample. Sequencing was done on a sample of PBMCs or T cells enriched from blood (not recorded which). The receptors were sampled from a woman under 30 who had recovered from COVID-19.

The J gene is TRBJ1-1, the V gene TRBV30; 7 positions match TRBD1. Germline V CDR1 and CDR2: GTSNPN, SVGIG (reference sequence). The CDR3 is 12 amino acids. J lost 4 bases, V lost 5 bases, and 4 bases had no gene match. For the CDR3, the DNA is TGTGCCTGGGGAGGGGGCTTCACTGAAGCTTTCTTT. Translation: CAWGGGFTEAFF.

The gene calls are TRBV2 and TRBJ2-1; 9 bases agree with TRBD2. The V gene end was trimmed by 7 bases and the J gene end by 7 bases; junction bases not matched to a gene: 8. Germline V lookup: CDR1 SNHLY, CDR2 FYNNEI. CDR3 size: 14 residues. CDR3 in DNA: TGTGCCAGCATCTTAGGCGGGGGGGCAAATGAGCAGTTCTTC. The encoded protein is CASILGGGANEQFF.

The J gene is TRBJ2-7, the V gene TRBV29-1, with 7 positions matching TRBD1. Trimming removed 3 bases from V and 2 bases from J; junction bases left unmatched: 7. This CDR3 comprises 14 residues. The germline V gene has CDR1 SQVTM and CDR2 ANQGSEA. The CDR3 protein is CSVEVRDSPYEQYF. CDR3 DNA sequence: TGCAGCGTTGAGGTTCGGGACAGTCCCTACGAGCAGTACTTC.

V gene TRBV7-9 combines with J gene TRBJ2-7, with 8 positions matching TRBD1. The CDR3 runs 15 residues. CDR1 and CDR2 from the germline V gene are SEHNR and FQNEAQ (reference sequence). V was pared by 7 bases and J by 1 base, with 9 bases of the junction left unmatched. The CDR3 spells CASTRGTGFSYEQYF. CDR3 sequence (DNA): TGTGCCAGCACCAGAGGGACAGGATTTTCCTACGAGCAGTACTTC.

The rearrangement joins TRBV6-5 to TRBJ1-3, with D unclear. CDR1 is MNHEY, CDR2 SVGAGI, per germline. This CDR3 has 14 residues. The V and J ends lost 8 bases and 4 bases respectively, with 15 bases between them. CDR3 sequence reads: CASGPGSAGNTIYF. The CDR3 region has the DNA TGTGCCAGCGGCCCGGGGTCGGCCGGAAACACCATATATTTT.

J is TRBJ1-2 and V is TRBV2, with 9 bases fitting TRBD1. The CDR3 has 13 amino acids. V was pared by 9 bases and J by 8 bases, with 10 bases of the junction left unmatched. In germline, CDR1 is SNHLY, CDR2 FYNNEI. The CDR3, as DNA: TGTGCCAGGGACAGGGGCTCTTCGGGAGGCTACACCTTC. This encodes CARDRGSSGGYTF.

The chain employs TRBV5-6 and TRBJ2-7, with TRBD1 matching over 11 bases. V was clipped by 3 bases and J by 0 bases; unmatched bases: 5. Germline V gene lookup returns CDR1 SGHDT and CDR2 YYEEEE. The CDR3 is 16 residues long. The CDR3 coding sequence is TGTGCCAGCAGCTGGCTAGGGACAGGGGGCTCCTACGAGCAGTACTTC. This codes for CASSWLGTGGSYEQYF.

This sequence joins TRBV4-1 and TRBJ2-7; D possibly corresponds to TRBD1 (5 bases). The V gene's germline CDR1 is MGHRA and CDR2 YSYEKL. This CDR3 has 14 amino acids. The ends were cut back, 4 bases at V and 2 bases at J, with 12 bases in the middle. CDR3 bases: TGCGCCAGCAGCCCTACAGGAATCACCTACGAGCAGTACTTC. This sequence encodes CASSPTGITYEQYF.

The chain carries TRBV14 and TRBJ1-1, with a weak D call TRBD1 (5 bases). The CDR3 spans 16 residues. V lost 0 bases, J lost 0 bases, and 11 bases lay in between. Germline V CDR1 and CDR2: SGHDN, FVKESK. For the CDR3, the DNA is TGTGCCAGCAGCCAAGATGGGGCGGTCATGAACACTGAAGCTTTCTTT. This codes for CASSQDGAVMNTEAFF.

The rearrangement joins TRBV3-1 (or the pseudogene TRBV3-2) to TRBJ2-2, with 9 bases matching TRBD2. Looked up from germline, CDR1 is LGHDT and CDR2 is YNNKEL (reference sequence). V shed 3 bases and J 1 base; nucleotides not matched to a gene: 21. This CDR3 is built from 22 residues. The CDR3 DNA sequence: TGTGCCAGCAGCCATACGGCCCCGTTTGAGGTAGCGGGGGTGGGGAACACCGGGGAGCTGTTTTTT. Translating it yields CASSHTAPFEVAGVGNTGELFF.

V gene TRBV2 combines with J gene TRBJ2-7, with no clear D. CDR1 and CDR2 (germline): SNHLY, FYNNEI. The CDR3 runs to 15 residues. V lost 0 bases and J lost 1, with 10 bases in between. In DNA, the CDR3 is TGTGCCAGCAGTGAAGCGCTTATAGTATCCTACGAGCAGTACTTC. This codes for CASSEALIVSYEQYF.

The V call is TRBV12-5, the J call TRBJ1-5; D is unresolved. Trimming stripped 3 bases from V and 6 bases from J, with 9 bases between. Germline CDR1 is LGHNT and CDR2 is FRNRAP. The CDR3 spans 13 residues. The CDR3 DNA reads TGTGCTAGTGGTTTAGGAGGCCTTCAGCCCCAGCATTTT. This gives the protein CASGLGGLQPQHF. Full variable domain (rest looked up from reference TRBV12-5 and TRBJ1-5): DARVTQTPRHKVTEMGQEVTMRCQPILGHNTVFWYRQTMMQGLELLAYFRNRAPLDDSGMPKDRFSAEMPDATLATLKIQPSEPRDSAVYFCASGLGGLQPQHFGDGTRLSIL.

V gene TRBV19 combines with J gene TRBJ1-5; 9 bases line up with TRBD1. The CDR3 is 14 amino acids. Germline assignment: CDR1 LNHDA and CDR2 SQIVND (reference sequence). J lost 4 bases, V lost 6 bases, and 4 bases had no gene match. The CDR3 protein is CASRPGQGNQPQHF. In nucleotides, the CDR3 is TGTGCCAGTAGGCCTGGACAGGGGAATCAGCCCCAGCATTTT.

The J gene is TRBJ2-5, the V gene TRBV4-1; TRBD2 aligns across 8 bases. With 4 bases clipped from V and 4 bases from J, the junction kept 11 bases outside the gene matches. Germline values: CDR1 MGHRA, CDR2 YSYEKL. The length of the CDR3 is 16 residues. Written as DNA, the CDR3 is TGCGCCAGCAGCCGAGACGGGGGGGGCCTCGGAGAGACCCAGTACTTC. It yields the protein CASSRDGGGLGETQYF.

The J gene is TRBJ2-1, the V gene TRBV7-9; the D gene is possibly TRBD2 (7 bases). This CDR3 region has 16 residues. Germline CDR1 and CDR2: SEHNR and FQNEAQ (reference sequence). The germline V and J ends were trimmed by 2 bases and 4 bases, with 15 bases remaining between them. The CDR3 bases are TGTGCCAGCAGCTTAAAGGGGGGGCAGCCTTACAATGAGCAGTTCTTC. Translated, it gives CASSLKGGQPYNEQFF.